This T cell receptor beta chain is from a study of T-cell reconstitution after alpha-beta-depleted transplantation in children (dated by TCRdb to about 2016). The study in broad terms: Using TCR repertoire profiling, the study quantitatively followed how T-cell immune reconstitution unfolded in children after TCRalphabeta/CD19-depleted allogeneic hematopoietic cell transplantation.

The treatment or condition label, as the study defines it: allogeneic hematopoietic cell transplantation with graft depleted of TCRalphabeta T cells and CD19 B cells. Transplant recipients were children who received TCRalphabeta/CD19-depleted allogeneic hematopoietic cell grafts. Summary of the overall study and its limitations: Hyperexpanded clone frequencies declined over subsequent months; after one year, T-cell counts and TCRbeta diversity were mostly attributed to newly produced T cells. In some patients, the high TCRbeta diversity seen at day 60 was put down to recipient T cells and intrathymic progenitors that had survived conditioning. The apparently early alphabetaT-cell count recovery about two months after transplant was reportedly dependent on only several hundred rapidly expanded clones derived from non-depleted graft cells.

Comments on this clonotype: Its binding antigen is unknown. No much larger clone is present one base from it, and per-base qualities are unavailable.

Trimming removed 3 bases from V and 1 base from J, leaving 8 bases between the germline ends. The germline V gene specifies LGHNA as CDR1 and YSLEER as CDR2. The CDR3 starts with the cysteine, ends with the phenylalanine, and has 14 residues. The DNA shown is the 42-base CDR3, in frame from base 1. To prepare the library, PCR was applied. The instrument given in TCRdb is Illumina HiSeq 2500. To normalize quantification of the TCRbeta repertoire, the TCR libraries were built with molecular barcoding that relied on unique molecular identifiers. TCRdb itself trimmed the public reads at Q25 with fastp, ran MiXCR and retained productive beta chains. Rows merge per CDR3 protein into single entries with the most common DNA and genes. The sample has roughly 490,000 distinct CDR3 sequences on record, around 10% of them singletons. Approximately 14% of the sample belongs to the ten largest clones.

The sequences come from PBMCs, mostly from graft donor cells, collected 180 days after TCRalphabeta/CD19-depleted stem cell transplant. This receptor was obtained from a female patient aged 2 to 10 who had a stem cell transplant for aplastic anemia, so the T cells may come from the graft donor. The chain uses TRBV4-3 and TRBJ2-3; the D gene assignment is ambiguous. CDR3 sequence: CASSQRHRTDTQYF. The nucleotides are TGCGCCAGCAGCCAGAGACACCGCACAGATACGCAGTATTTT.